This T cell receptor beta chain appears in the sequencing data of a study of naive and memory T cell subsets. Study-wide points: TCR counts from RNA may reflect activation-linked expression changes. Clonotypes here are unpaired alpha or beta chain sequences. Over 95% of naive TCR sequences appeared only once after error correction, unlike memory subsets.

Both TRBC1 and TRBC2 were covered by a beta constant-region primer of two equimolar oligonucleotides. One entry per CDR3 protein results from TCRdb running MiXCR on the UMI-ligation and nested PCR reads. The table has around 90,000 distinct CDR3 sequences, 7% seen once; the top ten hold around 1.5%. CDR3 size: 16 residues. The V gene lost 2 bases and the J gene lost 5 bases, with 16 bases spanning the gap. Germline CDR1 is LGHDT and CDR2 is YNNKEL (reference sequence). This clonotype was detected ten times or more. Its specificity is unknown. The clonotype originates from a human donor in good health. Specimen: central memory CD4+ T cells from blood. This chain connects TRBV3-1 to TRBJ2-1; weak D call: TRBD2 (5 bases). This CDR3 reads CASSQSGGLDHNEQFF. For the CDR3, the DNA is TGTGCCAGCAGCCAATCAGGCGGGCTCGACCACAATGAGCAGTTCTTC.